The T cell receptor beta chain under discussion was sequenced for a study of radiation and T cells in renal cell carcinoma (dated by TCRdb to about 2020). As for the study more broadly: The samples were drawn from a clinical trial, where primary renal cell carcinomas were treated with 15 Gy of stereotactic body radiation therapy and then removed by nephrectomy 4 weeks afterward. In total, 50 to 60 samples, comprising 26 tumors and roughly 27 peripheral blood samples, were subjected to TCR beta sequencing. Across all 50 or so samples, under 5,000,000 unique CDR3 nucleotide sequences, encoding approximately 2.5 million unique CDR3 amino acid sequences, were identified.

As to this clone: What this receptor recognizes is not known. The input lacks base qualities; no much larger clone sits a single base away.

This specimen's time point label, per the study, means: baseline pretreatment blood. The intended sense of this specimen's treatment or condition label: 15 Gy SBRT to primary tumor, nephrectomy 4 weeks later. To follow tumor-enriched clonotypes, peripheral blood was collected serially from radiation-treated patients at baseline and again at 2 weeks and 4 weeks after SBRT. Renal cell carcinoma with clear cell pathology was present in all patients. Genomic DNA for TCR sequencing was prepared using the QIAamp DNA Blood Mini Kit (Qiagen). Samples were included in the analyses only if all quality control checks were passed. Spanning cysteine to phenylalanine, the CDR3 consists of 16 amino acids. CDR3 DNA is the only sequence kept; it has 48 bases, read in frame from the first base. Trimming leaves V shorter by 6 bases and J shorter by 1 base, with the junction holding 8 bases beyond the gene matches. Taken from the germline V gene, the CDR1 and CDR2 loops are KGHSH and LQKENI.

TCR beta libraries were generated from genomic DNA with the immunoSEQ kit, following the manufacturer's recommendations. To prepare the libraries, a first multiplex PCR with proprietary primers was run, followed by a second PCR that added unique barcodes, and a bead cleanup was done after each round. Each sample batch included a kit-provided positive control reaction and a negative control reaction. The final libraries underwent checking on an Agilent 4200 TapeStation D1000 ScreenTape, volumetric pooling, and quantification by qPCR. Sequencing was performed on an Illumina NextSeq500 with a MidOutput 150-cycle cartridge, and 156 Read1 and 15 Index1 cycles were run with kit custom primers. The pooled library was loaded at 0.8 to 1 pM with a roughly 20% PhiX control spike-in. In the paper's pipeline: Vendor-processed data were analyzed in R, with a clonotype defined as all T cells sharing the same CDR3 nucleotide sequence. For clone abundance analyses, frequencies were normalized to the 10,000 most abundant clones in each sample. Before analysis, public T cell clones were removed, and these numbered fewer than six per sample on average. Tumor-enriched clonotypes and baseline blood-enriched clonotypes were defined as those with an abundance difference of at least 32-fold between compartments. A beta-binomial differential abundance model was used to identify clonotypes that were expanded or contracted between blood time points. The Baroni-Urbani and Buser coefficient was used to measure tumor-blood repertoire similarity, and groups were compared with two-tailed Wilcoxon tests in R. What TCRdb holds here is the immuneACCESS table cut down to in-frame rearrangements. Part of the clones is not present; checked against another copy, under half of the missing clones reflect an unresolved V gene, and the others are unexplained. From that table come the V and J calls and clone size; the DNA was used to work out D and trimming. The table for this sample lists 150,000 or so clones; roughly 90% of them were counted only once. The ten top clones hold around 12% of the sample.

Results the study describes overall, beyond this receptor: Dynamics of the blood repertoire were not tracked past 4 weeks after treatment. In blood, the top tumor clonotypes increased from baseline to 2 weeks after radiation and then shrank by 4 weeks, which suggests a temporary expansion of tumor-resident clones. No pretreatment tumor biopsies were available, so the baseline intratumoral presence of clonotypes could not be determined. The single-armed trial design could not address effects of radiation dose or scheduling on the TCR repertoire.

Sequencing was performed on blood, taken from a patient whose treatment included radiotherapy and nephrectomy. This TCR was sampled from a woman in her forties or fifties with renal cell carcinoma. In this chain, TRBV18 is recombined with TRBJ2-3, and TRBD1 aligns with 9 junction nucleotides. The DNA is as follows: TGTGCCAGCTCCCTTATGACAGGGGGTGGCACAGATACGCAGTATTTT. This encodes CASSLMTGGGTDTQYF. With all but the CDR3 taken from the reference TRBV18 and TRBJ2-3 genes, the full variable domain is: NAGVMQNPRHLVRRRGQEARLRCSPMKGHSHVYWYRQLPEEGLKFMVYLQKENIIDESGMPKERFSAEFPKEGPSILRIQQVVRGDSAAYFCASSLMTGGGTDTQYFGPGTRLTVL.